Sequencing of this T cell receptor (beta chain) was carried out in a study of blood T cell repertoires in COVID-19. The overall study: The samples span acute and convalescent COVID-19 from the United States, Italy and Spain. Sample material is recorded as cDNA or gDNA derived from T cells, B-cell-depleted T cells, or PBMCs.

Grouping used clinical history reported by participants in a survey and questionnaire. This clone was observed a few times. The CDR3 runs to 11 residues. Looked up from germline, CDR1 is SQVTM and CDR2 is ANQGSEA. V gave up 3 bases and J gave up 15 bases; unmatched junction bases: 6. Per the authors' pipeline: For nucleated cells, counts were estimated from reference gene primer amplification. Profiled with immunoSEQ multiplex PCR; TCRdb holds only in-frame clones, not every one. V, J and clone size are taken as reported in that table, and D and trimming were inferred from the DNA itself. The sample holds around 480,000 clones, roughly 90% seen once.

The V and J genes are TRBV29-1 and TRBJ2-1, with TRBD1 matching 9 bases. This clonotype originated in a woman aged 18-30 years who had recovered from COVID-19. What was sequenced was PBMCs or T cells enriched from blood (not recorded which). CDR3 in amino acids: CSVEGTGGRFF. For the CDR3, the DNA is TGCAGCGTTGAGGGAACAGGGGGCCGGTTCTTC.